The sequence of this T cell receptor (beta chain) was determined in a study of response to subunit inactivated influenza vaccine. CDR3 length equals 16 residues. Trimming shortened V by 2 bases and J by 8 bases, and 20 bases separated the two germline ends. Germline V lookup: CDR1 KGHDR, CDR2 SFDVKD. One entry per CDR3 protein, called by TCRdb with MiXCR from the RT-PCR reads. The data contain roughly 520,000 distinct CDR3 sequences, around 25% of them seen just once; the ten biggest clones take up over 1.5%. This clonotype was seen a handful of times. The gene calls are TRBV24-1 and TRBJ1-2; maybe TRBD1 (5 bases). The receptor's source is a man in his fifties or sixties who received an inactivated influenza vaccine. Sequencing was performed on CD4+ T cells sorted from PBMCs, taken more than 4 days after vaccination. Here the CDR3 reads CATSDSGAGIVAGYTF. In nucleotides, the CDR3 is TGTGCCACCAGTGATTCAGGAGCAGGGATCGTCGCGGGCTACACCTTC.